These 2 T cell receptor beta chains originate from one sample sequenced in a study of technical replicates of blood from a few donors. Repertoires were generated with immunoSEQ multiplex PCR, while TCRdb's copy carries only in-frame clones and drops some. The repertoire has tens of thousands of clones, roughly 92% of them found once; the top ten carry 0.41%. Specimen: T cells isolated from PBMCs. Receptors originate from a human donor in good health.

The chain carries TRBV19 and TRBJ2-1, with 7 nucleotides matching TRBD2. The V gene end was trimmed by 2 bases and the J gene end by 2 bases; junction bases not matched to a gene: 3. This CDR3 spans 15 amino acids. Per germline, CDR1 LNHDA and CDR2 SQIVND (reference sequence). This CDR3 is CASSIIAGPYNEQFF. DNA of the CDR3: TGTGCCAGTAGTATAATAGCGGGTCCCTACAATGAGCAGTTCTTC.

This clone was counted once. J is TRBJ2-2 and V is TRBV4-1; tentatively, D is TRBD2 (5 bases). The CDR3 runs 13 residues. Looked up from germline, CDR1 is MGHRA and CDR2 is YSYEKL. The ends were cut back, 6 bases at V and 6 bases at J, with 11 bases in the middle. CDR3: CASRTTAAGELFF. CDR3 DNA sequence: TGCGCCAGCAGAACAACAGCGGCCGGGGAGCTGTTTTTT.